The entry that follows covers one T cell receptor beta chain sequence. Antigen unknown. PCR was performed using 60 Vbeta and 13 Jbeta primers. The assay was immunoSEQ multiplex PCR, and TCRdb's table has in-frame clones only and misses some. The sample records hundreds of thousands of clones, just under 85% being singletons. The CDR3 runs 15 residues. The germline CDR1 and CDR2 sequences are SGHDT and YYEEEE. V gave up 5 bases and J gave up 0 bases; unmatched junction bases: 5. The sample comes from a study of cytomegalovirus exposure and HLA in healthy donors. For the study at large: Caucasian-associated ancestry cluster membership applied to approximately 84% of 300 to 450 genotyped donors. Study findings and constraints: Data from an earlier analysis indicated that most TCR beta V segments were productive either about 87% or about 30% of the time. In presence/absence analyses, roughly uniform sequencing depth across donors was assumed. The later analysis indicated that the majority of CMV-associated TCR beta chains appeared HLA-restricted.

The receptor comes from a woman between 40 and 55 years old in good health and CMV-seronegative. Sequencing was carried out using PBMCs. This chain connects TRBV5-6 to TRBJ2-3; 8 bases align to TRBD2. CDR3 region: CASRPGGTSTDTQYF. The CDR3 region has the DNA TGTGCCAGCAGACCGGGGGGGACTAGCACAGATACGCAGTATTTT.